These 15 T cell receptor beta chains were sequenced from one sample in a study of cytomegalovirus exposure and HLA in healthy donors. Only in-frame clones appear in the TCRdb table, and some are missing; sequencing was by immunoSEQ multiplex PCR. This sample carries roughly 280,000 clones, roughly 85% of them seen once, and the ten largest clones take roughly 0.99%. Specimen: PBMCs. Receptors originate from a woman in her late teens or twenties in good health and CMV-seronegative.

This sequence joins TRBV5-1 and TRBJ2-2; D is unclear. Germline V gene data show CDR1 as SGHRS and CDR2 as YFSETQ. CDR3 length equals 14 residues. V lost 7 bases and J lost 1, with 11 bases in between. Written as DNA, the CDR3 is TGCGCCAGCGGATGGGCCAGGAACACCGGGGAGCTGTTTTTT. Protein: CASGWARNTGELFF.

The rearrangement joins TRBV27 to TRBJ1-3, with D tentatively TRBD1 (6 bases). The germline V gene has CDR1 MNHEY and CDR2 SMNVEV (reference sequence). Trimming shortened V by 5 bases and J by 2 bases, and 10 bases separated the two germline ends. The CDR3 totals 14 residues. The CDR3 DNA sequence: TGTGCCAGCAGTCCGACAGGTCCTGGAAACACCATATATTTT. It is translated as CASSPTGPGNTIYF.

The gene calls are TRBV4-1 and TRBJ2-7; 9 positions match TRBD1. Germline V gene sequence: CDR1 MGHRA, CDR2 YSYEKL. With V trimmed by 1 base and J by 6 bases, 10 bases remained unmatched. The CDR3 consists of 16 residues. This CDR3 is CASSQVGQGRKSEQYF. The CDR3 nucleotides are TGCGCCAGCAGCCAAGTGGGACAGGGTAGGAAAAGCGAGCAGTACTTC.

The chain combines TRBV5-1 with TRBJ2-7; 16 bases map to TRBD2. The V segment lost 0 bases and the J segment 4 bases; nucleotides outside the gene matches: 10. The CDR3 consists of 19 residues. Germline-derived CDR1 and CDR2 are SGHRS and YFSETQ. Here the CDR3 DNA reads TGCGCCAGCAGCTTGGCGGGGGGACTAGCGGGAGGGTCTGGATACGAGCAGTACTTC. This gives the protein CASSLAGGLAGGSGYEQYF.

The chain is built from TRBV5-1 and TRBJ2-7; 9 nucleotides line up with TRBD2. CDR1 SGHRS and CDR2 YFSETQ come from the germline V gene. V was pared by 0 bases and J by 2 bases, with 6 bases of the junction left unmatched. CDR3 size: 16 residues. CDR3 sequence: CASSLAALAGPYEQYF. The CDR3 DNA follows: TGCGCCAGCAGCTTGGCCGCCCTAGCGGGACCCTACGAGCAGTACTTC. Complete variable domain (other parts from reference TRBV5-1 and TRBJ2-7): KAGVTQTPRYLIKTRGQQVTLSCSPISGHRSVSWYQQTPGQGLQFLFEYFSETQRNKGNFPGRFSGRQFSNSRSEMNVSTLELGDSALYLCASSLAALAGPYEQYFGPGTRLTVT.

This chain links TRBV18 with TRBJ2-7; TRBD1 aligns across 10 bases. Germline CDR1 reads KGHSH; CDR2 reads LQKENI. CDR3 size: 14 residues. The J segment lost 5 bases and the V segment lost 3 bases, leaving 4 bases of the junction unmatched. The DNA of the CDR3 is TGTGCCAGCTCACCGGGACAGGGGTGGGACGAGCAGTACTTC. Translation gives CASSPGQGWDEQYF.

This chain links TRBV27 with TRBJ1-6; the D gene is possibly TRBD1 (6 bases). Germline values: CDR1 MNHEY, CDR2 SMNVEV (reference sequence). Trimming pared 0 bases from V and 7 bases from J, leaving 10 bases between. This CDR3 has 15 amino acids. CDR3: CASSLSGAGNSPLHF. CDR3 bases: TGTGCCAGCAGTTTATCGGGGGCAGGGAATTCACCCCTCCACTTT.

V usage is TRBV5-1 and J usage is TRBJ2-5, with 8 bases lining up with TRBD1. V shed 4 bases and J 2 bases; nucleotides not matched to a gene: 7. This CDR3 has 15 amino acids. Germline V gene sequence: CDR1 SGHRS, CDR2 YFSETQ. The CDR3 DNA follows: TGCGCCAGCAGCCCTTGGACAGGGCGTCAAGAGACCCAGTACTTC. As protein: CASSPWTGRQETQYF.

The chain couples TRBV28 to TRBJ1-5; possible D gene TRBD1, 6 bases. Trimming stripped 3 bases from V and 7 bases from J, with 13 bases between. The germline V gene has CDR1 MDHEN and CDR2 SYDVKM. CDR3 length: 14 residues. As DNA, the CDR3 is TGTGCCAGCAGTTTGACAGGTTCTCGACAGCCCCAGCATTTT. This codes for CASSLTGSRQPQHF.

In regard to this clone: Relative to the germline gene, one junction end is altered; a read error may explain this. The chain links TRBV27 to TRBJ1-2, with TRBD1 matching 10 bases. The CDR3 runs 13 residues. Germline V gene data show CDR1 as MNHEY and CDR2 as SMNVEV (reference sequence). The CDR3 protein is CASSSTADRGRLF. Written as DNA, the CDR3 is TGTGCCAGCAGTTCAACCGCCGACAGGGGGCGACTATTC.

The rearrangement joins TRBV28 to TRBJ2-7; tentative D call: TRBD2 (6 bases). CDR3 length equals 15 residues. Germline-derived CDR1 and CDR2 are MDHEN and SYDVKM. V was clipped by 6 bases and J by 1 base, with 16 bases between them. The chain's CDR3 is CASSLSGDPSYEQYF. The CDR3 coding sequence is TGTGCCAGCAGCTTGTCGGGGGACCCATCCTACGAGCAGTACTTC.

This chain joins TRBV18 and TRBJ1-5, with 9 bases aligning to TRBD1. J was trimmed by 3 bases and V by 4 bases; bases with no gene match: 4. The CDR3 sequence is 15 residues long. Germline lookup yields CDR1 KGHSH and CDR2 LQKENI. The CDR3 here is CASSRTGASNQPQHF. As DNA, the CDR3 is TGTGCCAGCTCACGGACAGGGGCATCCAATCAGCCCCAGCATTTT. The full variable domain, completed using reference TRBV18 and TRBJ1-5, is NAGVMQNPRHLVRRRGQEARLRCSPMKGHSHVYWYRQLPEEGLKFMVYLQKENIIDESGMPKERFSAEFPKEGPSILRIQQVVRGDSAAYFCASSRTGASNQPQHFGDGTRLSIL.

This sequence joins TRBV2 and TRBJ1-5, with TRBD1 identical over 7 bases. CDR1 is SNHLY and CDR2 is FYNNEI in the germline V gene. J lost 6 bases, V lost 5 bases, and 10 bases had no gene match. The length of the CDR3 is 15 residues. The CDR3 nucleotides are TGTGCCAGCAGTTGGAACAGGGGAGTCCTTCAGCCCCAGCATTTT. It translates to CASSWNRGVLQPQHF.

This chain links TRBV6-1 with TRBJ1-5; maybe TRBD1 (6 bases). V lost 2 bases and J 3 bases, leaving 11 bases between the germline ends. Looked up from germline, CDR1 is MNHNS and CDR2 is SASEGT. This CDR3 has 15 residues. CDR3 nucleotide sequence: TGTGCCAGCAGTGAATCGACAGGCGCCAATCAGCCCCAGCATTTT. This translates into CASSESTGANQPQHF.

This clone was detected once. The chain joins TRBV27 to TRBJ1-4; TRBD1 might be the D (6 bases). This CDR3 contains 15 residues. Germline V gives CDR1 MNHEY, CDR2 SMNVEV (reference sequence). V lost 3 bases to trimming and J lost 4 bases, with 12 bases between them. The CDR3 sequence is CASSLLGQNNEKLFF. Written as DNA, the CDR3 is TGTGCCAGCAGTTTGTTAGGACAGAATAATGAAAAACTGTTTTTT.